Below are 11 T cell receptor beta chains sequenced from a single sample in a study of blood T cell repertoires in COVID-19. Clones were sequenced by immunoSEQ multiplex PCR, and TCRdb holds only the in-frame ones, with some missing. This sample carries about 240,000 clones, around 88% of them seen once, and the ten largest clones take over 4%. The sequenced sample consisted of PBMCs or T cells enriched from blood (not recorded which). Receptor source: a woman younger than 45 who had recovered from COVID-19.

The chain carries TRBV5-1 and TRBJ2-7; 7 positions match TRBD1. This CDR3 region has 16 residues. Germline assignment: CDR1 SGHRS and CDR2 YFSETQ. Trimming removed 4 bases from V and 4 bases from J; junction bases left unmatched: 14. This chain's CDR3 is CASSLREGRGKYEQYF. The CDR3 coding sequence is TGCGCCAGCAGCCTGAGAGAGGGCAGGGGGAAGTACGAGCAGTACTTC.

The chain combines TRBV7-2 with TRBJ1-6, with TRBD1 matching over 9 bases. Germline CDR1 and CDR2: SGHTA and FQGNSA. This CDR3 is 16 amino acids long. J gave up 7 bases and V 5 bases, and 9 bases lay outside the gene matches. CDR3 loop: CASSPTGTGRNSPLHF. DNA of the CDR3: TGTGCCAGCAGCCCTACCGGGACAGGGAGAAATTCACCCCTCCACTTT.

Only one count was recorded for this clone. The V call is TRBV4-3, the J call TRBJ1-4; 7 positions agree with TRBD1. The CDR3 is 15 residues long. V lost 1 base to trimming and J lost 1 base; unmatched junction nucleotides: 0. In germline, CDR1 is LGHNA, CDR2 YSLEER. The CDR3 DNA sequence: TGCGCCAGCAGCCAAGGACAGGGAACTAATGAAAAACTGTTTTTT. Its translation is CASSQGQGTNEKLFF.

This chain uses TRBV7-2 with TRBJ2-1, with 7 positions matching TRBD2. CDR3 length equals 16 residues. V lost 6 bases and J lost 0; bases outside the gene matches: 8. Germline CDR1 and CDR2: SGHTA and FQGNSA. CDR3 nucleotides: TGTGCCAGCAGGAGTAAAGCGGGAAGCTCCTACAATGAGCAGTTCTTC. This codes for CASRSKAGSSYNEQFF.

The chain recombines TRBV7-9 with TRBJ1-2; D might be TRBD1 (5 bases). Germline V CDR1 and CDR2: SEHNR, FQNEAQ (reference sequence). The CDR3 runs 14 residues. The V end lost 5 bases, the J end lost 5 bases, and 15 bases lay between the germline ends. The CDR3 reads CASSDRAQGYGYTF. CDR3 coding DNA: TGTGCCAGCAGCGACCGCGCGCAGGGTTATGGCTACACCTTC.

The CDR3 loop is CASSTSAGTGGYTF. CDR3 nucleotide sequence: TGTGCCAGTAGTACCTCAGCGGGGACCGGTGGCTACACCTTC. The chain couples TRBV19 to TRBJ1-2, with D possibly matching TRBD1 (5 bases). The CDR3 has 14 amino acids. V gave up 4 bases and J gave up 7 bases, with 16 bases separating them. Germline CDR1 and CDR2: LNHDA and SQIVND (reference sequence). The whole variable domain, remainder taken from reference TRBV19 and TRBJ1-2, is DGGITQSPKYLFRKEGQNVTLSCEQNLNHDAMYWYRQDPGQGLRLIYYSQIVNDFQKGDIAEGYSVSREKKESFPLTVTSAQKNPTAFYLCASSTSAGTGGYTFGSGTRLTVV.

CDR3 loop: CASSPQRTGQGETQYF. DNA of the CDR3: TGTGCCAGCTCACCACAGCGGACAGGGCAAGGAGAGACCCAGTACTTC. The chain links TRBV18 to TRBJ2-5; TRBD1 matches at 8 bases. Germline CDR1 KGHSH, CDR2 LQKENI. The CDR3 runs 16 residues. V shed 1 base and J 4 bases; nucleotides not matched to a gene: 8.

This clone was recorded only once. The gene calls are TRBV6-2 or TRBV6-3 and TRBJ2-7, with D possibly being TRBD1 (6 bases). The V and J ends lost 3 bases and 3 bases respectively, with 9 bases between them. CDR1 MNHEY and CDR2 SVGEGT come from the germline V gene. CDR3 length: 13 amino acids. The CDR3: CASSYRDNYEQYF. For the CDR3, the DNA is TGTGCCAGCAGTTATCGGGACAACTACGAGCAGTACTTC.

The chain carries TRBV7-2 and TRBJ2-1, with D unclear. V was pared by 7 bases and J by 5 bases, with 6 bases between. The CDR3 runs 11 residues. Per germline, CDR1 SGHTA and CDR2 FQGNSA. This CDR3 is CASTTNNEQFF. The CDR3 DNA is TGTGCCAGCACCACAAACAATGAGCAGTTCTTC.

The V and J genes are TRBV9 and TRBJ1-2; 7 bases are shared with TRBD1. CDR1 and CDR2 (germline): SGDLS, YYNGEE. The CDR3 spans 13 residues. V was pared by 3 bases and J by 2 bases, with 1 base of the junction left unmatched. CDR3 sequence: CASSGGGNYGYTF. The CDR3 DNA sequence: TGTGCCAGCAGCGGAGGGGGCAACTATGGCTACACCTTC.

This chain connects TRBV24-1 to TRBJ1-1, with D possibly TRBD1 on 5 matching bases. The CDR3 loop spans 11 amino acids. Germline CDR1 is KGHDR and CDR2 is SFDVKD. V lost 7 bases, J lost 11 bases, and 13 bases lay in between. CDR3 amino acids: CATSLRGTAFF. Written as DNA, the CDR3 is TGTGCCACCAGCTTACGGGGGACTGCTTTCTTT.